The 11 T cell receptor beta chains presented below share a single source sample, sequenced in a study of radiation and T cells in renal cell carcinoma. Time point described: baseline pretreatment blood. Described treatment: 15 Gy SBRT to primary tumor, nephrectomy 4 weeks later. The table came from immunoSEQ multiplex PCR; TCRdb's copy has only in-frame clones and leaves some out. The repertoire consists of about 59,000 clones, with about three quarters occurring once and the leading ten covering more than 7%. This specimen consisted of blood, obtained from a patient whose treatment included radiotherapy and nephrectomy. These receptor sequences come from a man in his 60s with renal cell carcinoma.

This clone came up a few times. J is TRBJ1-1 and V is TRBV6-5, with D possibly being TRBD1 (6 bases). The CDR3 sequence is 16 residues long. V was shortened by 0 bases and J by 1 base, with 12 bases between the two germline ends. The germline CDR1 and CDR2 sequences are MNHEY and SVGAGI. Here the CDR3 DNA reads TGTGCCAGCAGTTACTCGCCCTTCAGGGGGAACACTGAAGCTTTCTTT. This gives the protein CASSYSPFRGNTEAFF.

The sample holds one count of this clone. The J gene is TRBJ1-1, the V gene TRBV7-2, with D hard to call. Germline CDR1 reads SGHTA; CDR2 reads FQGNSA. This CDR3 has 14 amino acids. Trimming shortened V by 5 bases and J by 1 base, and 11 bases separated the two germline ends. CDR3 DNA: TGTGCCAGCAGCCCGGACCGGGGGAACACTGAAGCTTTCTTT. Residues: CASSPDRGNTEAFF.

The gene calls are TRBV7-6 and TRBJ2-1; possibly TRBD1 or TRBD2 for D (6 bases each). V was shortened by 4 bases and J by 3 bases, with 13 bases between the two germline ends. The CDR3 spans 15 residues. Germline-derived CDR1 and CDR2 are SGHVS and FNYEAQ. The CDR3 protein is CASSSLGGSYNEQFF. CDR3 DNA sequence: TGTGCCAGCAGCTCGCTCGGGGGCAGCTACAATGAGCAGTTCTTC.

This clone has a handful of counts. The chain joins TRBV7-2 to TRBJ2-5; 8 bases line up with TRBD1. Germline V lookup: CDR1 SGHTA, CDR2 FQGNSA. The CDR3 is 15 amino acids. V lost 5 bases to trimming and J lost 4 bases; unmatched junction nucleotides: 9. The DNA of the CDR3 is TGTGCCAGCAGCCCGGAGACAGGGGCACTAGAGACCCAGTACTTC. It yields the protein CASSPETGALETQYF.

The count of this clone is one. The chain links TRBV27 to TRBJ2-5, with 11 bases fitting TRBD2. Germline V gene sequence: CDR1 MNHEY, CDR2 SMNVEV (reference sequence). The CDR3 extends over 17 amino acids. V lost 5 bases and J lost 4; bases outside the gene matches: 12. CDR3 coding DNA: TGTGCCAGCAGTCCCGGTAGCGGGGGGGCGTCGTCAGAGACCCAGTACTTC. Its translation: CASSPGSGGASSETQYF.

The chain recombines TRBV5-1 with TRBJ2-6; the D is unclear. CDR3 length: 16 amino acids. Trimming took 0 bases from V and 0 from J, leaving 7 bases between them. The germline V gene has CDR1 SGHRS and CDR2 YFSETQ. CDR3 in amino acids: CASSLADRSGANVLTF. The CDR3 DNA follows: TGCGCCAGCAGCTTGGCAGATCGCTCTGGGGCCAACGTCCTGACTTTC.

The chain carries TRBV9 and TRBJ2-1; D possibly uses TRBD1 or TRBD2 (7 bases each). The CDR3 runs 14 residues. The germline V gene has CDR1 SGDLS and CDR2 YYNGEE. Trimming shortened V by 0 bases and J by 13 bases, and 17 bases separated the two germline ends. CDR3 nucleotide sequence: TGTGCCAGCAGCGTAGCTACGGGGGGACAGAGACAGTTCTTC. Translating gives CASSVATGGQRQFF.

The DNA of the CDR3 is TGTGCCAGCAGCGCGGGACAGGGCTCACCCCTCCACTTT. This gives the protein CASSAGQGSPLHF. The genes are TRBV7-9 and TRBJ1-6; 9 bases map to TRBD1. This CDR3 has 13 amino acids. In germline, CDR1 is SEHNR, CDR2 FQNEAQ (reference sequence). Unmatched junction bases numbered 3, after V lost 5 bases and J lost 10 bases.

The chain combines TRBV5-6 with TRBJ2-7; 10 bases match TRBD2. V gave up 4 bases and J gave up 10 bases; unmatched junction bases: 8. Germline V gives CDR1 SGHDT, CDR2 YYEEEE. This CDR3 is built from 13 residues. The CDR3 is CASSPRASGSQYV. For the CDR3, the DNA is TGTGCCAGCAGCCCTCGGGCTAGCGGGAGCCAGTACGTC.

The chain employs TRBV7-2 and TRBJ2-3; D call uncertain. Trimming removed 1 base from V and 4 bases from J, with 15 bases in between. Germline-derived CDR1 and CDR2 are SGHTA and FQGNSA. This CDR3 region has 16 residues. CDR3 amino acids: CASSLVPAARADTQYF. Written as DNA, the CDR3 is TGTGCCAGCAGCTTAGTCCCCGCGGCCCGGGCAGATACGCAGTATTTT.

This sequence joins TRBV27 and TRBJ2-5, with D unclear. The germline V gene encodes CDR1 MNHEY and CDR2 SMNVEV (reference sequence). The CDR3 consists of 16 residues. Trimming removed 6 bases from V and 1 base from J, with 18 bases in between. The CDR3 here is CASSLHFGVPQETQYF. In nucleotides, the CDR3 is TGTGCCAGCAGCCTCCATTTTGGGGTCCCCCAAGAGACCCAGTACTTC.